This T cell receptor beta chain was sequenced for a study of blood T cell repertoires in COVID-19. The length of the CDR3 is 13 residues. Germline CDR1 reads LNHDA; CDR2 reads SQIVND (reference sequence). V gave up 4 bases and J gave up 4 bases, with 10 bases separating them. In the source study's methods: Nucleated cell number was recorded as an estimate derived from reference gene primer amplification. Assay used: immunoSEQ multiplex PCR; TCRdb lists only in-frame clones, some missing. The DNA gave D and trimming, while V, J and clone size come from that table. The sample has about 83,000 clones; roughly 87% are singletons.

The origin of this receptor is a woman aged 45-59 years with active or convalescent COVID-19. Sequencing used peripheral blood. The chain combines TRBV19 with TRBJ1-2; maybe TRBD1 (5 bases). CDR3 coding DNA: TGTGCCAGTAGTAGGGGGGTTGGCTATGGCTACACCTTC. Translated, it gives CASSRGVGYGYTF.